The clone carrying this TCR beta chain was seen repeatedly, ten times or more. Its antigen remains unknown. The record originates from a study of Graves' ophthalmopathy and Graves' hyperthyroidism. Study-level findings and limits: Blood was where most expanded thyroid clonotypes above 0.001 frequency also turned up. Ophthalmopathy progression predictions by the model showed 72.22% specificity and roughly 70% sensitivity.

Included hyperthyroidism patients were aged 18 to 65 and newly diagnosed (under 2 months' duration). The authors diagnosed from clinical symptoms, serum thyroxine, TRAb, thyroid ultrasound and orbital computed tomography. The study amplified TCR beta CDR3 regions using RNA transcripts. The authors performed first-round RT-PCR with HTBI primers and then a second-round multiplex PCR. TCRdb processed the multiplex PCR reads anew with MiXCR; each CDR3 protein has one entry. The sample includes roughly 1.1 million distinct CDR3 sequences, around a third of them seen just once. Trimming left V 5 bases short and J 7 bases short, with 21 bases between. Germline V gene data show CDR1 as SGHTA and CDR2 as FQGNSA. The CDR3 runs to 17 residues.

Material: peripheral blood or thyroid tissue (not recorded which). The chain uses TRBV7-2 and TRBJ1-6; D possibly corresponds to TRBD1 (5 bases). The TCR sequence derives from an adult man with Graves' hyperthyroidism. The chain's CDR3 is CASSLRGVRGINSPLHF. CDR3 DNA: TGTGCCAGCAGCCTTCGTGGGGTGAGGGGCATAAATTCACCCCTCCACTTT. Looking up the rest from reference TRBV7-2 and TRBJ1-6 gives the full variable domain: GAGVSQSPSNKVTEKGKDVELRCDPISGHTALYWYRQSLGQGLEFLIYFQGNSAPDKSGLPSDRFSAERTGGSVSTLTIQRTQQEDSAVYLCASSLRGVRGINSPLHFGNGTRLTVT.